This passage covers 28 T cell receptor beta chains from one sample sequenced in a study of T cell responses to AZD1222 COVID-19 vaccine. Repertoires were generated with immunoSEQ multiplex PCR, while TCRdb's copy carries only in-frame clones and drops some. Of around 150,000 clones in the sample, over 65% were seen once. This material consisted of peripheral blood, taken on day 0 of AZD1222 vaccination. The receptors shown here come from an adult in good health.

The table lists this clone with a few counts. The CDR3 here is CASSPVRDNLSGANVLTF. The CDR3 nucleotides are TGTGCCAGCTCACCGGTCCGGGACAACCTTTCTGGGGCCAACGTCCTGACTTTC. The rearrangement links TRBV18 to TRBJ2-6; D possibly corresponds to TRBD1 (6 bases). The CDR3 has 18 amino acids. Germline V gene data show CDR1 as KGHSH and CDR2 as LQKENI. V was pared by 3 bases and J by 1 base, with 16 bases between. Based on the CDR3 plus reference TRBV18 and TRBJ2-6, the full variable domain is NAGVMQNPRHLVRRRGQEARLRCSPMKGHSHVYWYRQLPEEGLKFMVYLQKENIIDESGMPKERFSAEFPKEGPSILRIQQVVRGDSAAYFCASSPVRDNLSGANVLTFGAGSRLTVL.

The chain links TRBV6-1 to TRBJ1-3; D unresolved. This CDR3 contains 17 residues. V lost 4 bases and J 0 bases, leaving 16 bases between the germline ends. From germline, CDR1 is MNHNS and CDR2 SASEGT. In nucleotides, the CDR3 is TGTGCCAGCAGTGGTTTACTGAGGACGGCCTCTGGAAACACCATATATTTT. It codes for CASSGLLRTASGNTIYF.

CDR3 residues: CASSLSPANTEAFF. The CDR3 nucleotides read TGCGCCAGCAGCTTGTCTCCAGCTAACACTGAAGCTTTCTTT. This chain links TRBV5-1 with TRBJ1-1; D is undetermined. This CDR3 is 14 amino acids long. Looked up from germline, CDR1 is SGHRS and CDR2 is YFSETQ. The V end lost 1 base, the J end lost 2 bases, and 9 bases lay between the germline ends. The variable domain in full, completed from reference TRBV5-1 and TRBJ1-1, reads KAGVTQTPRYLIKTRGQQVTLSCSPISGHRSVSWYQQTPGQGLQFLFEYFSETQRNKGNFPGRFSGRQFSNSRSEMNVSTLELGDSALYLCASSLSPANTEAFFGQGTRLTVV.

The chain's CDR3 is CATSGTGGTEAFF. For the CDR3, the DNA is TGTGCCACATCAGGTACAGGGGGGACTGAAGCTTTCTTT. The rearrangement uses TRBV19 and TRBJ1-1; 8 bases match TRBD1. This CDR3 is 13 amino acids long. The V gene end was trimmed by 10 bases and the J gene end by 5 bases; junction bases not matched to a gene: 9. In germline, CDR1 is LNHDA, CDR2 SQIVND (reference sequence).

This chain connects TRBV7-9 to TRBJ2-7; 8 bases line up with TRBD1. Looked up from germline, CDR1 is SEHNR and CDR2 is FQNEAQ (reference sequence). The V gene end was trimmed by 2 bases and the J gene end by 5 bases; junction bases not matched to a gene: 11. This CDR3 has 16 residues. Written as DNA, the CDR3 is TGTGCCAGCAGCTTACAGGGCGGGACAGGCCCCCACGAGCAGTACTTC. This translates into CASSLQGGTGPHEQYF.

The CDR3 DNA is TGTGCCAGCAGCTTTTTCACCGGGACAGGGGGAAACGAGCAGTACTTC. Protein product: CASSFFTGTGGNEQYF. This sequence joins TRBV5-6 and TRBJ2-7; 11 nucleotides align to TRBD1. Germline values: CDR1 SGHDT, CDR2 YYEEEE. V dropped 2 bases and J dropped 5; count of bases not matched to a gene: 9. This CDR3 is 16 amino acids long.

This chain joins TRBV27 and TRBJ1-2; the D is unclear. The CDR3 covers 14 residues. Trimming pared 5 bases from V and 8 bases from J, leaving 18 bases between. CDR1 is MNHEY and CDR2 is SMNVEV in the germline V gene (reference sequence). For the CDR3, the DNA is TGTGCCAGCAGTCAAAACCCCCGGGATCCCGGCTACACCTTC. Protein: CASSQNPRDPGYTF.

The table lists this clone with a count of one. V is TRBV28 and J is TRBJ1-2; TRBD1 aligns across 12 bases. Looked up from germline, CDR1 is MDHEN and CDR2 is SYDVKM. The length of the CDR3 is 13 residues. With 4 bases clipped from V and 9 bases from J, the junction kept 3 bases outside the gene matches. CDR3 DNA: TGTGCCAGCAGTTCGGGGACAGGGGGCAGCTACACCTTC. This sequence encodes CASSSGTGGSYTF.

This clone was seen a single time. The chain has TRBV6-5 and TRBJ2-7; possibly TRBD1 for D (6 bases). V was cut by 2 bases and J by 2 bases, with 13 bases left in between. CDR1 is MNHEY and CDR2 is SVGAGI in the germline V gene. The CDR3 is 15 amino acids. CDR3 loop: CASSYGQGSTYEQYF. The CDR3 coding sequence is TGTGCCAGCAGTTACGGGCAGGGGTCGACCTACGAGCAGTACTTC.

This sequence joins TRBV7-2 and TRBJ2-5, with 15 nucleotides matching TRBD2. The germline gives CDR1 SGHTA, CDR2 FQGNSA. The CDR3 totals 17 residues. Trimming cost V 3 bases and J 4 bases; bases outside gene matches: 6. The CDR3 protein is CASSLGLAGGRGETQYF. The CDR3 DNA is TGTGCCAGCAGCTTGGGACTAGCGGGGGGCCGGGGAGAGACCCAGTACTTC.

This chain links TRBV3-1 (or the pseudogene TRBV3-2) with TRBJ2-6, with D tentatively TRBD1 or TRBD2 (5 bases each). Trimming cost V 0 bases and J 4 bases, with 10 bases left between them. This CDR3 has 16 amino acids. CDR1 and CDR2 from the germline V gene are LGHDT and YNNKEL (reference sequence). In nucleotides, the CDR3 is TGTGCCAGCAGCCAAGATATGGGGGTCGGGGCCAACGTCCTGACTTTC. It encodes CASSQDMGVGANVLTF.

The chain has TRBV11-2 and TRBJ1-1; D ambiguous. The V and J ends lost 5 bases and 0 bases respectively, with 13 bases between them. Germline CDR1 is SGHAT and CDR2 is FQNNGV. The CDR3 loop spans 15 amino acids. The CDR3 sequence is CASSPYGLMNTEAFF. The CDR3 region has the DNA TGTGCCAGCAGCCCTTACGGACTTATGAACACTGAAGCTTTCTTT. Full variable domain (missing parts from reference TRBV11-2 and TRBJ1-1): EAGVAQSPRYKIIEKRQSVAFWCNPISGHATLYWYQQILGQGPKLLIQFQNNGVVDDSQLPKDRFSAERLKGVDSTLKIQPAKLEDSAVYLCASSPYGLMNTEAFFGQGTRLTVV.

The chain couples TRBV12-5 to TRBJ2-5; the D gene is possibly TRBD2 (7 bases). The CDR3 loop spans 16 amino acids. Trimming took 2 bases from V and 2 from J, leaving 15 bases between them. The V gene's germline CDR1 is LGHNT and CDR2 FRNRAP. In DNA form, the CDR3 reads TGTGCTAGTGGTTTGACCACAGGGCGGGGGCAAGAGACCCAGTACTTC. Translated: CASGLTTGRGQETQYF. Complete variable domain (other parts from reference TRBV12-5 and TRBJ2-5): DARVTQTPRHKVTEMGQEVTMRCQPILGHNTVFWYRQTMMQGLELLAYFRNRAPLDDSGMPKDRFSAEMPDATLATLKIQPSEPRDSAVYFCASGLTTGRGQETQYFGPGTRLLVL.

As concerns this clone: This CDR3 is also generated by other DNA sequences in the sample. The rearrangement uses TRBV9 and TRBJ2-3; unclear D gene. Looked up from germline, CDR1 is SGDLS and CDR2 is YYNGEE. V was pared by 2 bases and J by 2 bases, with 6 bases between. This CDR3 comprises 13 residues. The DNA of the CDR3 is TGTGCCAGCAGCGTCGCCTCCACAGATACGCAGTATTTT. Translation: CASSVASTDTQYF. Full variable domain (outside the CDR3, taken from reference TRBV9 and TRBJ2-3): DSGVTQTPKHLITATGQRVTLRCSPRSGDLSVYWYQQSLDQGLQFLIQYYNGEERAKGNILERFSAQQFPDLHSELNLSSLELGDSALYFCASSVASTDTQYFGPGTRLTVL.

This chain uses TRBV28 with TRBJ1-2; weak D call: TRBD1 (6 bases). CDR3 length: 12 residues. V lost 5 bases and J lost 8, with 12 bases in between. Germline-derived CDR1 and CDR2 are MDHEN and SYDVKM. As DNA, the CDR3 is TGTGCCAGCAGTAACCTTGGGGGCGGCTACACCTTC. It codes for CASSNLGGGYTF.

The chain is built from TRBV28 and TRBJ1-5; D possibly corresponds to TRBD1 (5 bases). Trimming stripped 2 bases from V and 2 bases from J, with 13 bases between. The CDR3 runs to 16 residues. The germline V gene encodes CDR1 MDHEN and CDR2 SYDVKM. The CDR3 region has the DNA TGTGCCAGCAGTTTACCGGGCGTAGGGGGCAATCAGCCCCAGCATTTT. Translated: CASSLPGVGGNQPQHF.

The chain is built from TRBV11-2 and TRBJ2-1; the match to TRBD1 covers 11 bases. From germline, CDR1 is SGHAT and CDR2 FQNNGV. The length of the CDR3 is 16 residues. The trim removed 3 bases at V and 9 bases at J, leaving 10 bases unmatched. This chain's CDR3 is CASSFGRDRGISEQFF. DNA of the CDR3: TGTGCCAGCAGCTTTGGACGGGACAGGGGGATTAGTGAGCAGTTCTTC. The whole variable domain, filled in from reference TRBV11-2 and TRBJ2-1, reads EAGVAQSPRYKIIEKRQSVAFWCNPISGHATLYWYQQILGQGPKLLIQFQNNGVVDDSQLPKDRFSAERLKGVDSTLKIQPAKLEDSAVYLCASSFGRDRGISEQFFGPGTRLTVL.

On this clone itself: A read error may produce the germline difference seen at one junction end. J is TRBJ2-2 and V is TRBV19, with 11 bases matching TRBD2. Germline V gives CDR1 LNHDA, CDR2 SQIVND (reference sequence). This CDR3 has 18 amino acids. The CDR3 nucleotides are TGCGAAAAGCATCCGGCGGGGCTAGCGGGGGGTATGTCCAGGGAGCTGTTTTTT. It is translated as CEKHPAGLAGGMSRELFF.

V is TRBV7-2 and J is TRBJ1-3, with unresolved D. The CDR3 has 13 amino acids. The germline CDR1 and CDR2 sequences are SGHTA and FQGNSA. The ends were cut back, 5 bases at V and 9 bases at J, with 14 bases in the middle. The CDR3 region is CASSSNSLSTIYF. DNA for the CDR3: TGTGCCAGCAGCAGCAACAGCTTAAGCACCATATATTTT.

CDR3 in DNA: TGCGCCAGCAGTGAGTCGGCCATCACAGCTTTCTTT. It encodes CASSESAITAFF. V and J are TRBV10-2 and TRBJ1-1; D is unresolved. The CDR3 is 12 amino acids. Trimming stripped 0 bases from V and 10 bases from J, with 9 bases between. Per the germline V gene, CDR1 is WSHSY and CDR2 is SAAADI.

The rearrangement links TRBV6-5 to TRBJ1-5; 7 nucleotides line up with TRBD1. J gave up 1 base and V 5 bases, and 5 bases lay outside the gene matches. CDR3 length: 15 amino acids. Germline CDR1 MNHEY, CDR2 SVGAGI. Here the CDR3 reads CASSPSRGSNQPQHF. The CDR3 DNA reads TGTGCCAGCAGTCCCTCCAGGGGGAGCAATCAGCCCCAGCATTTT.

The J gene is TRBJ1-2, the V gene TRBV7-9; D is perhaps TRBD1 (5 bases). The germline V gene has CDR1 SEHNR and CDR2 FQNEAQ (reference sequence). The CDR3 consists of 13 residues. V shed 5 bases and J shed 3 bases, with 10 bases lying between them. This CDR3 is CASSIDRDYGYTF. CDR3 DNA: TGTGCCAGCAGCATCGACAGAGACTATGGCTACACCTTC.

This chain connects TRBV5-5 to TRBJ2-2, with D tentatively TRBD1 (6 bases). V lost 7 bases and J 4 bases, leaving 20 bases between the germline ends. Germline V gene data show CDR1 as SGHKS and CDR2 as YYEKEE (reference sequence). The length of the CDR3 is 16 residues. CDR3 in DNA: TGTGCCAGCGTCTTAATCGCCGGGACAATCACCGGGGAGCTGTTTTTT. Encoded protein: CASVLIAGTITGELFF.

The J gene is TRBJ1-1, the V gene TRBV7-6; a weak D match, TRBD1 (5 bases). The V end was cut by 1 base, the J end by 4 bases, with 13 bases between. The CDR3 covers 15 residues. The V gene's germline CDR1 is SGHVS and CDR2 FNYEAQ. The CDR3 sequence is CASSLERQTGTEAFF. The CDR3 DNA reads TGTGCCAGCAGCTTAGAGAGACAGACCGGCACTGAAGCTTTCTTT.

The genes are TRBV18 and TRBJ1-4, with 7 positions matching TRBD1. The CDR3 contains 17 residues. Germline trimming cut 3 bases from V and 0 bases from J; bases unmatched to any gene: 7. CDR1 KGHSH and CDR2 LQKENI come from the germline V gene. The CDR3 loop reads CASSPGGQLATNEKLFF. CDR3 in DNA: TGTGCCAGCTCACCGGGGGGACAGCTTGCAACTAATGAAAAACTGTTTTTT.

V is TRBV6-2 or TRBV6-3 and J is TRBJ2-3; weak D call: TRBD1 (5 bases). V lost 4 bases and J 0 bases, leaving 20 bases between the germline ends. Germline CDR1 and CDR2: MNHEY and SVGEGT. CDR3 length equals 18 residues. The CDR3 protein is CASSFSRMYGASTDTQYF. CDR3 nucleotides: TGTGCCAGCAGTTTCTCCCGGATGTATGGGGCTAGCACAGATACGCAGTATTTT.

The CDR3 sequence: CASSLRGSGGYTF. As DNA, the CDR3 is TGCGCCAGCAGCTTGCGGGGATCGGGAGGCTACACCTTC. V and J are TRBV5-1 and TRBJ1-2; no firm D call. CDR1 is SGHRS and CDR2 is YFSETQ in the germline V gene. V lost 1 base and J lost 8, with 12 bases in between. The CDR3 spans 13 residues.

The chain links TRBV2 to TRBJ2-3, with 7 bases identical to TRBD1. The CDR3 runs 14 residues. V shed 11 bases, J shed 0 bases, and the junction held 8 bases outside the gene matches. Germline assignment: CDR1 SNHLY and CDR2 FYNNEI. The CDR3 DNA follows: TGTGCCGGTCGGACAGGAGCTAGCACAGATACGCAGTATTTT. Amino acid sequence: CAGRTGASTDTQYF.